This T cell receptor (beta chain) is drawn from a study of blood T cell repertoires in COVID-19. Study in general: T cells, B-cell-depleted T cells, or PBMCs provided the cDNA or gDNA that served as material.

Cohorts were determined from participant-reported clinical history. Profiling relied on immunoSEQ multiplex PCR, and the TCRdb table lists in-frame clones only, not all of them. The table includes some 350,000 clones, over 70% detected once. Trimming at V came to 7 bases and at J to 0 bases, leaving 6 bases not matched to a gene. Germline CDR1 reads SQVTM; CDR2 reads ANQGSEA. The CDR3 length is 14 residues. This sequence joins TRBV29-1 and TRBJ1-3, with 7 bases identical to TRBD1. The receptor's source is a man aged 25-45 years who had recovered from COVID-19. Sequencing was done on a sample of PBMCs or T cells enriched from blood (not recorded which). DNA for the CDR3: TGCAGCGGGAGGACAGGATCCTCTGGAAACACCATATATTTT. Its protein is CSGRTGSSGNTIYF.